This is a list of T cell receptor beta chains from one sample in a study of T cells in localized non-small cell lung cancer. Produced via immunoSEQ multiplex PCR; TCRdb's table is partial and in-frame only. Seen here are 25,000 to 40,000 clones, around 73% observed once, and the top ten hold around 34%. The specimen comprised peripheral blood, sampled before any cancer treatment. These receptors were taken from a male donor at least 60 years old with stage II squamous cell lung carcinoma. Each CDR3 is given with its conserved first and last residue. Clone size is not always given. Where it is, it says once, few, many or a class for expanded clones.

TRBJ2-3,TRBV11-3,-,CASSLSGATDTQYF
TRBJ2-1,TRBV11-3,-,CASSPGGSFNEQFF
TRBJ1-1,TRBV30,few,CAWTGVDTEAFF
TRBJ1-3,TRBV6-5,-,CASSPTNLNTIYF
TRBJ2-1,TRBV5-1,-,CASSFLASSYNEQFF
TRBJ1-2,TRBV9,-,CASSVYSGTANYGYTF
TRBJ2-7,TRBV5-1,-,CASSLVTASYEQYF
TRBJ1-5,TRBV6-6,-,CASTKRGGNQPQHF
TRBJ2-7,TRBV5-4,-,CASSASSGTSLYEQYF
TRBJ1-1,TRBV2,-,CASSVRDRNTEAFF
TRBJ2-3,TRBV5-1,once,CASSFDGSLTDTQYF
TRBJ2-7,TRBV15,-,CATSRAGGSSYEQYF
TRBJ2-1,TRBV29-1,-,CSVPRGRGRKDEQFF
TRBJ1-1,TRBV7-9,-,CASRLGAEAFF
TRBJ2-1,TRBV7-2,few,CASSLAGGRTYNEQFF
TRBJ2-1,TRBV10-3,-,CAISIGEYNEQFF
TRBJ2-1,TRBV30,-,CAWITEIGSLRNEQFF
TRBJ2-1,TRBV28,-,CASSSVYAYNEQFF
TRBJ1-2,TRBV10-3,-,CAISESTGYTNYGYTF
TRBJ2-7,TRBV11-2,-,CASSLDLDTPYEQYF
TRBJ1-4,TRBV5-1,-,CASSLGGQTNEKLFF
TRBJ2-5,TRBV11-1,-,CASSQSSKETQYF
TRBJ2-1,TRBV29-1,-,CSVEDPSGAEFF